These T cell receptor beta chains were read from a single sample in a study of T-cell reconstitution after alpha-beta-depleted transplantation in children. Each CDR3 protein gets one entry after TCRdb re-called the PCR reads with MiXCR. The table shows around 250,000 distinct CDR3 sequences, with 20% to 30% occurring only once. The sequencing here drew on PBMCs, taken before TCRalphabeta/CD19-depleted stem cell transplant. These receptors all stem from a girl aged 2-15 years with Fanconi anemia, due to receive a stem cell transplant. Each CDR3 is given with its conserved first and last residue. Each record gives: clone size, J gene, D gene, V gene, CDR3 DNA, CDR3 protein. The D gene is left open where the match is weak. Clone size is shown for a subset of rows, as once, few, many or a class of expanded clone.

many	TRBJ2-7	TRBD2	TRBV15	TGTGCCACCAGCTTAACGACTAGCGGGCTCTACGAGCAGTACTTC	CATSLTTSGLYEQYF
few	TRBJ2-7	NA	TRBV28	TGTGCCAGCAGTTTATCGGGGCTAGCCTACTACGAGCAGTACTTC	CASSLSGLAYYEQYF
NA	TRBJ2-7	NA	TRBV10-2	TGCGCCAGCAGTGACGGAGGGTTCCACTACGAGCAGTACTTC	CASSDGGFHYEQYF
NA	TRBJ2-3	NA	TRBV4-2	TGTGCCAGCAGCCAGTACGGGGTAGCTGGCACAGATACGCAGTATTTT	CASSQYGVAGTDTQYF
many	TRBJ2-2	TRBD1	TRBV10-3	TGTGCCATCGGCAGGGGGACCACCGGGGAGCTGTTTTTT	CAIGRGTTGELFF
few	TRBJ2-7	TRBD2	TRBV6-2/TRBV6-3	TGTGCCAGCAGTTACTCGATCCAGCGGGGGGGAGACAGGAGCGAGCAGTACTTC	CASSYSIQRGGDRSEQYF
many	TRBJ2-5	NA	TRBV20-1	TGCAGTGCTAGAGATTGGCAGGATCAAGAGACCCAGTACTTC	CSARDWQDQETQYF
many	TRBJ1-2	TRBD1	TRBV20-1	TGCAGTGCTAGTCCTTCCAGGGGGCTGAATGGCTACACCTTC	CSASPSRGLNGYTF
NA	TRBJ2-1	NA	TRBV20-1	TGCAGTGCTAGAGATCTTTTGCGGGATGAGCAGTTCTTC	CSARDLLRDEQFF
NA	TRBJ2-5	NA	TRBV20-1	TGCAGTGCTACAATCAGGGGAGGGAAGACCCAGTACTTC	CSATIRGGKTQYF
many	TRBJ2-7	NA	TRBV29-1	TGCAGCGCTTCAGATGGTTCCTCCTACGAGCAGTACTTC	CSASDGSSYEQYF
NA	TRBJ1-1	NA	TRBV29-1	TGCAGCGTTGATCCCAGGATTAACACTGAAGCTTTCTTT	CSVDPRINTEAFF
NA	TRBJ2-1	NA	TRBV13	TGTGCCAGCAGCCAGTTCTACAATGAGCAGTTCTTC	CASSQFYNEQFF
NA	TRBJ1-3	NA	TRBV28	TGTGCCAGCAGTTCCCCGACGTTTGGAAACACCATATATTTT	CASSSPTFGNTIYF
few	TRBJ2-7	TRBD2	TRBV12-3/TRBV12-4	TGTGCCAGCAGTTTATCTGAGCGGGGCCCTTACGAGCAGTACTTC	CASSLSERGPYEQYF
NA	TRBJ2-7	NA	TRBV5-5	TGTGCCAGCAAAGGACAGCCCTCCTACGAGCAGTACTTC	CASKGQPSYEQYF
few	TRBJ1-1	TRBD1	TRBV18	TGTGCCAGCTCAACGGGGACAGGGCTGCAGGCTTTCTTT	CASSTGTGLQAFF
many	TRBJ2-5	TRBD2	TRBV5-6	TGTGCCAGCAGCTTTCTAGCGGGGGGGCCTAAGACCCAGTACTTC	CASSFLAGGPKTQYF
NA	TRBJ2-3	NA	TRBV29-1	TGCAGCGCTACCTTAGGCACAGATACGCAGTATTTT	CSATLGTDTQYF
many	TRBJ2-3	NA	TRBV25-1	TGTGCCAGCAGTGGTGACAGGAAGCTTACAGATACGCAGTATTTT	CASSGDRKLTDTQYF
many	TRBJ2-7	NA	TRBV6-6	TGTGCCAGCAGTTACCTCCTAGGATACGAGCAGTACTTC	CASSYLLGYEQYF
many	TRBJ2-3	NA	TRBV12-3/TRBV12-4	TGTGCCAGCAGCCGATCGAAAGCCGATACGCAGTATTTT	CASSRSKADTQYF
few	TRBJ2-6	NA	TRBV28	TGTGCCAGCAGTCTTTGGGGGGGCGCGGCCTCTGGGGCCAACGTCCTGACTTTC	CASSLWGGAASGANVLTF
few	TRBJ2-1	TRBD2	TRBV7-2	TGTGCCAGCAGATCCAGGGGGGGGCTAGCGGGAGGAATTGAGCAGTTCTTC	CASRSRGGLAGGIEQFF
many	TRBJ2-1	NA	TRBV20-1	TGCAGTGCTACCCACAATTACAATGAGCAGTTCTTC	CSATHNYNEQFF
NA	TRBJ2-1	TRBD2	TRBV12-3/TRBV12-4	TGTGCCAGCAGGACCGGGACTAGCGGGGGGCTATCCTACAATGAGCAGTTCTTC	CASRTGTSGGLSYNEQFF
many	TRBJ2-3	NA	TRBV3-1	TGTGCCAGCAGCCAAGCTGGGAGGGGGAGGACAGATACGCAGTATTTT	CASSQAGRGRTDTQYF
many	TRBJ1-1	NA	TRBV20-1	TGCAGTGCACCTCGGACAGAGAACACTGAAGCTTTCTTT	CSAPRTENTEAFF
NA	TRBJ2-3	NA	TRBV5-1	TGCGCCAGCTACCCTCTAGCTGGTTCAGATACGCAGTATTTT	CASYPLAGSDTQYF
NA	TRBJ2-7	TRBD2	TRBV2	TGTGCCAGCAGAGAACTAGCGATCTCCTACGAGCAGTACTTC	CASRELAISYEQYF
NA	TRBJ2-4	NA	TRBV5-1	TGCGCCAGCAGCTTTACCCTCAACAAAAACATTCAGTACTTC	CASSFTLNKNIQYF
many	TRBJ1-2	TRBD1	TRBV20-1	TGCAGTCCGGGACAGGGGGCTGGGGACTATGGCTACACCTTC	CSPGQGAGDYGYTF
NA	TRBJ2-1	NA	TRBV7-2	TGTGCCAGCAGCTTAGGTGTTTTGGGGGCCAGGGTCCGTGAGCAGTTCTTC	CASSLGVLGARVREQFF
many	TRBJ2-7	TRBD2	TRBV28	TGTGCCAGCAGTTTCGGGCTAGCGGGTTATGATGTCTACGAGCAGTACTTC	CASSFGLAGYDVYEQYF
many	TRBJ2-1	NA	TRBV20-1	TGCAGTGCTAGAGTGGCGGCCGGCTCCTACAATGAGCAGTTCTTC	CSARVAAGSYNEQFF
NA	TRBJ2-3	NA	TRBV10-3	TGTGCCATCAGTGACCCCGTCCGACGAACCGGACCGGCGGGGGATACGCAGTATTTT	CAISDPVRRTGPAGDTQYF
many	TRBJ2-3	TRBD2	TRBV6-5	TGTGCCAGCAGTTATGCGGGGGGCGCAGATACGCAGTATTTT	CASSYAGGADTQYF
NA	TRBJ1-4	NA	TRBV29-1	TGCAGCGTTGGATGGGGGGGAGGAGAAAAACTGTTTTTT	CSVGWGGGEKLFF
many	TRBJ2-7	TRBD2	TRBV28	TGTGCCAGCAGGCCGGTCATGGGACTAGTGCCTTACGAGCAGTACTTC	CASRPVMGLVPYEQYF
NA	TRBJ2-5	NA	TRBV6-1	TGTGCCAGCAGTGGGCCAGTGGGGTCGTACCAAGAGACCCAGTACTTC	CASSGPVGSYQETQYF
many	TRBJ2-7	NA	TRBV12-3/TRBV12-4	TGTGCCAGCAGTTTACGGGGATCCTACGAGCAGTACTTC	CASSLRGSYEQYF
NA	TRBJ2-4	TRBD2	TRBV29-1	TGCAGCGTTGGCGGGGGGCGAGGGGGAAACATTCAGTACTTC	CSVGGGRGGNIQYF
NA	TRBJ2-5	NA	TRBV6-2/TRBV6-3	TGTGCCAGCAGTTTGTTTAGACTTGCGGAAGAGACCCAGTACTTC	CASSLFRLAEETQYF
many	TRBJ2-1	NA	TRBV12-3/TRBV12-4	TGTGCCAGCAGTGGGGCGGGAACGGATGAGCAGTTCTTC	CASSGAGTDEQFF
many	TRBJ1-1	TRBD1	TRBV29-1	TGCAGCGACGCCGGGACAGGGGGAAGGAGGAACACTGAAGCTTTCTTT	CSDAGTGGRRNTEAFF
NA	TRBJ2-7	NA	TRBV29-1	TGCAGCGTTGAAGACCGGGACAAAGACTACGAGCAGTACTTC	CSVEDRDKDYEQYF